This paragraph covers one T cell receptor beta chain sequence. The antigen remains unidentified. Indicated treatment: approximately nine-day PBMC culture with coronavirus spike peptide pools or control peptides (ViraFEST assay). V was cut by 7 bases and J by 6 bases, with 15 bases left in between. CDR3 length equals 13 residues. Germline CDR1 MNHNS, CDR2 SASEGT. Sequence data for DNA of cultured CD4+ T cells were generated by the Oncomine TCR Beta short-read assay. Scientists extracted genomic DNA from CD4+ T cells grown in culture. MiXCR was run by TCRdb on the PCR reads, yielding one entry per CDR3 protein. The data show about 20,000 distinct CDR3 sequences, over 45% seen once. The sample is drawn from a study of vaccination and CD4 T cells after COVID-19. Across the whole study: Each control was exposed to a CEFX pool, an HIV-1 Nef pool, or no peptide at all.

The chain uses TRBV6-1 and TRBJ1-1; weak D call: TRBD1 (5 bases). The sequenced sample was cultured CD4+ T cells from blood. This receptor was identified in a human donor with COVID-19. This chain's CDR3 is CASTTGDYSEAFF. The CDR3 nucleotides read TGTGCCAGCACCACGGGGGATTATTCTGAAGCTTTCTTT.